These 32 T cell receptor beta chains originate from one sample sequenced in a study of OX40 agonist ivuxolimab in advanced cancers. TCRdb's table, derived via immunoSEQ multiplex PCR, lists solely in-frame clones and lacks some. The sample consists of fewer than 90,000 clones, roughly nine tenths of them appearing once. Sequencing used CD4+ or CD8+ T cells sorted from blood, obtained in a trial of the OX40 agonist ivuxolimab. The source is an adult with an advanced solid tumor such as melanoma, head and neck, liver or kidney cancer.

The DNA of the CDR3 is TGTGCCAGCAGCGTAGCCCCTAGCGGGAGCTACGAGCAGTACTTC. It specifies CASSVAPSGSYEQYF. This chain joins TRBV9 and TRBJ2-7; 10 nucleotides line up with TRBD2. The CDR3 sequence is 15 residues long. Germline CDR1 and CDR2: SGDLS and YYNGEE. Unmatched junction bases numbered 3, after V lost 0 bases and J lost 3 bases. The whole variable domain, remainder taken from reference TRBV9 and TRBJ2-7, is DSGVTQTPKHLITATGQRVTLRCSPRSGDLSVYWYQQSLDQGLQFLIQYYNGEERAKGNILERFSAQQFPDLHSELNLSSLELGDSALYFCASSVAPSGSYEQYFGPGTRLTVT.

J is TRBJ2-7 and V is TRBV7-2; no clear D. The CDR3 contains 14 residues. In germline, CDR1 is SGHTA, CDR2 FQGNSA. V was pared by 1 base and J by 2 bases, with 9 bases between. The CDR3 DNA reads TGTGCCAGCAGCTTAGATGCTATAACCTACGAGCAGTACTTC. It translates to CASSLDAITYEQYF.

The chain recombines TRBV30 with TRBJ2-7; 10 bases line up with TRBD1. V dropped 3 bases and J dropped 6; count of bases not matched to a gene: 5. The CDR3 runs 13 residues. The germline V gene has CDR1 GTSNPN and CDR2 SVGIG (reference sequence). CDR3 amino acids: CAWSGTGVGEQYF. CDR3 coding DNA: TGTGCCTGGAGCGGGACAGGGGTAGGCGAGCAGTACTTC.

The genes are TRBV19 and TRBJ1-2, with a tentative D call TRBD1 (5 bases). The V end lost 4 bases, the J end lost 5 bases, and 8 bases lay between the germline ends. The CDR3 covers 12 residues. CDR1 and CDR2 from the germline V gene are LNHDA and SQIVND (reference sequence). CDR3 nucleotide sequence: TGTGCCAGTAGTAGCAGGGCGTATGGCTACACCTTC. Protein: CASSSRAYGYTF. Full variable domain (remainder filled in from reference TRBV19 and TRBJ1-2): DGGITQSPKYLFRKEGQNVTLSCEQNLNHDAMYWYRQDPGQGLRLIYYSQIVNDFQKGDIAEGYSVSREKKESFPLTVTSAQKNPTAFYLCASSSRAYGYTFGSGTRLTVV.

The genes are TRBV10-2 and TRBJ2-2, with 12 positions matching TRBD2. Germline loops: CDR1 WSHSY, CDR2 SAAADI. With V trimmed by 4 bases and J by 7 bases, 4 bases remained unmatched. The CDR3 spans 15 residues. CDR3 coding DNA: TGCGCCAGCAGTGCTAGCGGGAGGGTGGACGGGGAGCTGTTTTTT. This encodes CASSASGRVDGELFF.

The chain links TRBV5-1 to TRBJ2-2; D is unclear. The CDR3 runs to 13 residues. In germline, CDR1 is SGHRS, CDR2 YFSETQ. The ends were cut back, 3 bases at V and 2 bases at J, with 5 bases in the middle. The CDR3 bases are TGCGCCAGCAGCTCCTTCAACACCGGGGAGCTGTTTTTT. Translation gives CASSSFNTGELFF.

The chain couples TRBV6-1 to TRBJ1-4; D not resolved. Germline V CDR1 and CDR2: MNHNS, SASEGT. CDR3 length equals 16 residues. Trimming removed 4 bases at V and 5 bases at J, with 17 bases between. Here the CDR3 reads CASSGTRPAPNEKLFF. The CDR3 region has the DNA TGTGCCAGCAGTGGGACCCGACCCGCACCAAATGAAAAACTGTTTTTT.

The genes are TRBV28 and TRBJ1-5; D might be TRBD1 (5 bases). Trimming stripped 7 bases from V and 0 bases from J, with 16 bases between. This CDR3 is 16 amino acids long. Germline CDR1 reads MDHEN; CDR2 reads SYDVKM. The CDR3 sequence is CASIGGGGGSNQPQHF. DNA of the CDR3: TGTGCCAGCATCGGGGGGGGTGGCGGTAGCAATCAGCCCCAGCATTTT.

The chain links TRBV11-3 to TRBJ2-3, with 9 bases aligning to TRBD2. V gave up 2 bases and J gave up 2 bases; unmatched junction bases: 5. The germline gives CDR1 SGHNT, CDR2 YENEEA. The CDR3 is 16 amino acids. Written as DNA, the CDR3 is TGTGCCAGCAGCTTATCGGCGGGAGGGTACACAGATACGCAGTATTTT. It translates to CASSLSAGGYTDTQYF.

V usage is TRBV6-6 and J usage is TRBJ2-2; D is possibly TRBD1 (5 bases). The V gene's germline CDR1 is MNHNY and CDR2 SVGAGI (reference sequence). The CDR3 runs to 15 residues. Trimming took 2 bases from V and 1 from J, leaving 8 bases between them. Here the CDR3 DNA reads TGTGCCAGCAGTTACCGAACAGGGAACACCGGGGAGCTGTTTTTT. Its translation is CASSYRTGNTGELFF.

The chain recombines TRBV5-8 with TRBJ1-3; D is unclear. Germline CDR1 SGHTS, CDR2 YDEGEE. The V and J ends lost 3 bases and 7 bases respectively, with 11 bases between them. CDR3 length: 13 amino acids. Here the CDR3 DNA reads TGTGCCAGCAGCTGGACGGACGGGAACACCATATATTTT. Its protein is CASSWTDGNTIYF.

The V gene is TRBV6-5, the J gene TRBJ2-3, with 7 bases that match TRBD1. CDR3 length: 14 residues. CDR1 MNHEY and CDR2 SVGAGI come from the germline V gene. The ends lost 7 bases at V and 3 bases at J; junction bases unmatched: 7. The CDR3 loop is CASKTGTATDTQYF. The CDR3 nucleotides read TGTGCCAGCAAGACCGGGACAGCGACAGATACGCAGTATTTT.

V is TRBV2 and J is TRBJ2-7; D perhaps matches TRBD2 (6 bases). Germline V gene lookup returns CDR1 SNHLY and CDR2 FYNNEI. The CDR3 has 17 amino acids. V dropped 0 bases and J dropped 5 bases, with 20 bases sitting between them. The CDR3 spells CASSEALLWRAVNEQYF. The CDR3 DNA reads as TGTGCCAGCAGTGAAGCGCTTCTCTGGAGGGCTGTTAACGAGCAGTACTTC.

The chain uses TRBV18 and TRBJ2-1; no reliable D call. Germline V gene data show CDR1 as KGHSH and CDR2 as LQKENI. Deletions cut 3 bases from V and 12 bases from J, with 15 bases between. The CDR3 consists of 13 residues. Here the CDR3 reads CASSPSDRVWQFF. Here the CDR3 DNA reads TGTGCCAGCTCACCGTCCGATCGGGTTTGGCAGTTCTTC.

This clone was observed once. This chain connects TRBV5-1 to TRBJ2-7, with D possibly matching TRBD2 (6 bases). Trimming pared 4 bases from V and 2 bases from J, leaving 13 bases between. This CDR3 has 14 residues. Germline CDR1 is SGHRS and CDR2 is YFSETQ. CDR3 protein: CASSIGTATYEQYF. CDR3 nucleotides: TGCGCCAGCAGCATCGGGACTGCAACCTACGAGCAGTACTTC.

The chain joins TRBV20-1 to TRBJ1-1; D gene uncertain. Germline-derived CDR1 and CDR2 are DFQATT and SNEGSKA (reference sequence). This CDR3 has 8 residues. V was shortened by 6 bases and J by 7 bases, with 3 bases between the two germline ends. The CDR3 nucleotides read TGCAGTGCCGATGAAGCTTTCTTT. This gives the protein CSADEAFF.

The gene calls are TRBV5-1 and TRBJ2-1; 8 bases fit TRBD1. The CDR3 totals 15 residues. In germline, CDR1 is SGHRS, CDR2 YFSETQ. V lost 4 bases and J lost 7; bases outside the gene matches: 10. The CDR3 nucleotides are TGCGCCAGCAGCCGGCAGGGGGCTATATTGAATGAGCAGTTCTTC. Translation: CASSRQGAILNEQFF.

V usage is TRBV7-2 and J usage is TRBJ2-5; D might be TRBD1 (5 bases). The CDR3 is 15 amino acids. From germline, CDR1 is SGHTA and CDR2 FQGNSA. V was shortened by 1 base and J by 2 bases, with 11 bases between the two germline ends. The CDR3 loop is CASSLDLTVQETQYF. In DNA, the CDR3 is TGTGCCAGCAGCTTAGACCTGACAGTTCAAGAGACCCAGTACTTC.

V usage is TRBV4-2 and J usage is TRBJ2-2; D is possibly TRBD1 (7 bases). The CDR3 is 23 residues long. The V end was cut by 3 bases, the J end by 0 bases, with 32 bases between. Germline assignment: CDR1 LGHNA and CDR2 YNFKEQ. This CDR3 is CASSQTVGAGGKLKTANTGELFF. CDR3 DNA sequence: TGTGCCAGCAGCCAGACCGTGGGGGCAGGGGGGAAGCTGAAAACCGCGAACACCGGGGAGCTGTTTTTT.

This chain uses TRBV28 with TRBJ1-2; no clear D gene. Germline V gene sequence: CDR1 MDHEN, CDR2 SYDVKM. Trimming took 5 bases from V and 8 from J, leaving 18 bases between them. The CDR3 is made up of 14 amino acids. The CDR3 loop is CASSRTKGLVGYTF. DNA of the CDR3: TGTGCCAGCAGTCGGACTAAGGGTCTCGTGGGCTACACCTTC.

This sequence joins TRBV6-5 and TRBJ2-2; the D is unclear. V lost 6 bases and J 3 bases, leaving 11 bases between the germline ends. Germline assignment: CDR1 MNHEY and CDR2 SVGAGI. The CDR3 loop spans 14 amino acids. Here the CDR3 DNA reads TGTGCCAGCAGCTCCGACACCTACACCGGGGAGCTGTTTTTT. Translation gives CASSSDTYTGELFF.

V is TRBV7-2 and J is TRBJ2-2; D is ambiguous. This CDR3 is 12 amino acids long. Germline V gene lookup returns CDR1 SGHTA and CDR2 FQGNSA. The ends were cut back, 0 bases at V and 6 bases at J, with 2 bases in the middle. CDR3 region: CASSLAAGELFF. The CDR3 DNA is TGTGCCAGCAGCTTAGCCGCCGGGGAGCTGTTTTTT.

The V gene is TRBV18, the J gene TRBJ2-2; perhaps TRBD1 as D (6 bases). The length of the CDR3 is 18 residues. Between the trimmed V and J ends, which lost 2 bases and 0 bases, there was a span of 16 bases. Germline assignment: CDR1 KGHSH and CDR2 LQKENI. CDR3 amino acids: CASSPFSRGSANTGELFF. CDR3 bases: TGTGCCAGCTCACCATTTTCTAGGGGGTCGGCGAACACCGGGGAGCTGTTTTTT.

V gene TRBV18 combines with J gene TRBJ1-3, with D possibly matching TRBD1 (5 bases). V was trimmed by 0 bases and J by 0 bases, leaving 12 bases between them. The CDR3 sequence is 17 residues long. Germline V gene data show CDR1 as KGHSH and CDR2 as LQKENI. The CDR3 DNA reads TGTGCCAGCTCACCACCGGGGGTCAGGATCTCTGGAAACACCATATATTTT. It codes for CASSPPGVRISGNTIYF.

The chain has TRBV2 and TRBJ1-2; no clear D gene. Looked up from germline, CDR1 is SNHLY and CDR2 is FYNNEI. There are 15 residues in the CDR3. Trimming stripped 6 bases from V and 6 bases from J, with 20 bases between. The CDR3 DNA sequence: TGTGCCAGCAGGCCCAGACGGCTCTCATGGGATGGCTACACCTTC. Protein: CASRPRRLSWDGYTF.

Only a few counts were recorded for this clone. The rearrangement uses TRBV7-2 and TRBJ2-7; 9 bases agree with TRBD2. The CDR3 runs to 14 residues. Germline CDR1 and CDR2: SGHTA and FQGNSA. V was pared by 5 bases and J by 2 bases, with 4 bases of the junction left unmatched. CDR3 coding DNA: TGTGCCAGCAGCCCGAGGACTAGCGCCTACGAGCAGTACTTC. This encodes CASSPRTSAYEQYF.

The V gene is TRBV10-2, the J gene TRBJ1-1, with 10 bases matching TRBD1. Losses at the gene ends were 6 bases for V and 4 bases for J; bases not matched to a gene: 5. The CDR3 runs 14 residues. Germline assignment: CDR1 WSHSY and CDR2 SAAADI. The CDR3 DNA reads TGCGCCAGCAGCGACGACAGGGGGCGCACTGAAGCTTTCTTT. Protein product: CASSDDRGRTEAFF.

The V gene is TRBV28, the J gene TRBJ1-4; D not certain. Trimming shortened V by 2 bases and J by 3 bases, and 19 bases separated the two germline ends. CDR3 length: 18 residues. Looked up from germline, CDR1 is MDHEN and CDR2 is SYDVKM. The CDR3 DNA reads TGTGCCAGCAGTTTAGTTAGAGGGAACGTTGGGGCTAATGAAAAACTGTTTTTT. It codes for CASSLVRGNVGANEKLFF. The full variable domain, with the rest looked up from reference TRBV28 and TRBJ1-4, is DVKVTQSSRYLVKRTGEKVFLECVQDMDHENMFWYRQDPGLGLRLIYFSYDVKMKEKGDIPEGYSVSREKKERFSLILESASTNQTSMYLCASSLVRGNVGANEKLFFGSGTQLSVL.

V usage is TRBV28 and J usage is TRBJ2-7; 7 positions agree with TRBD2. CDR3 length: 16 residues. Per germline, CDR1 MDHEN and CDR2 SYDVKM. Losses at the gene ends were 4 bases for V and 7 bases for J; bases not matched to a gene: 16. The DNA for the CDR3 is TGTGCCAGCAGTTCTGGGGCGCGGGGGTTTCCTTGGGAGCAGTACTTC. It codes for CASSSGARGFPWEQYF.

The rearrangement links TRBV5-5 to TRBJ1-4; no clear D gene. V was clipped by 2 bases and J by 10 bases, with 18 bases between them. Germline V gene sequence: CDR1 SGHKS, CDR2 YYEKEE (reference sequence). The CDR3 loop spans 15 amino acids. The CDR3 reads CASSFDRYGWRKLFF. The CDR3 coding sequence is TGTGCCAGCAGCTTCGATAGATACGGATGGAGAAAACTGTTTTTT.

V is TRBV19 and J is TRBJ1-4; D possibly corresponds to TRBD1 (5 bases). The CDR3 contains 14 residues. Germline loops: CDR1 LNHDA, CDR2 SQIVND (reference sequence). The ends were cut back, 4 bases at V and 0 bases at J, with 6 bases in the middle. DNA of the CDR3: TGTGCCAGTAGTACGACAGCAACTAATGAAAAACTGTTTTTT. It translates to CASSTTATNEKLFF.

The V call is TRBV11-2, the J call TRBJ2-7; D is perhaps TRBD2 (6 bases). The CDR3 covers 14 residues. V was cut by 4 bases and J by 3 bases, with 13 bases left in between. The germline V gene encodes CDR1 SGHAT and CDR2 FQNNGV. The DNA of the CDR3 is TGTGCCAGCAGCTCCTCGGGAGTGAACTACGAGCAGTACTTC. Residues: CASSSSGVNYEQYF.